Sequencing of this TCR beta chain was carried out in a study of blood T cell repertoires in COVID-19. Study-level background: Samples representing acute and convalescent COVID-19 were sourced from the United States, Italy and Spain. T cells, B-cell-depleted T cells, or PBMCs supplied cDNA or gDNA.

Original processing methods: Reference gene primers were amplified, and this amplification served to estimate nucleated cell counts. Some clones are missing from TCRdb's copy, which holds only in-frame ones; the method was immunoSEQ multiplex PCR. V, J and clone size are taken as reported in that table, and D and trimming were inferred from the DNA itself. The sample includes roughly 250,000 clones, roughly nine tenths of them seen just once. This CDR3 spans 15 amino acids. The germline V gene has CDR1 SGHRS and CDR2 YFSETQ. V lost 0 bases to trimming and J lost 2 bases, with 10 bases between them. Source material: peripheral blood. This sequence joins TRBV5-1 and TRBJ2-3; D perhaps matches TRBD1 (5 bases). The receptor was derived from a man in his sixties who had recovered from COVID-19. The CDR3 loop is CASSLAGRVTDTQYF. CDR3 sequence (DNA): TGCGCCAGCAGCTTGGCCGGCAGGGTCACAGATACGCAGTATTTT.